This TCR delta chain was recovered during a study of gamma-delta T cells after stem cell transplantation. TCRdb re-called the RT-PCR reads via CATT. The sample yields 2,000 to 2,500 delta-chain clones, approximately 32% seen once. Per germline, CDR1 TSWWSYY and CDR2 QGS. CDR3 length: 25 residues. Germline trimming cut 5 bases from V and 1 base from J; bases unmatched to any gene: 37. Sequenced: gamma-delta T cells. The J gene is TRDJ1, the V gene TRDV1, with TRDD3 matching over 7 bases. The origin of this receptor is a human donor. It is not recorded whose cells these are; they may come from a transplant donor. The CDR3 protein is CALGLKPSSPGRRSWGTPGTDKLIF. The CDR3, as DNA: TGTGCTCTTGGGCTCAAGCCTTCTTCACCCGGTCGCCGATCTTGGGGGACACCCGGCACCGATAAACTCATCTTT.